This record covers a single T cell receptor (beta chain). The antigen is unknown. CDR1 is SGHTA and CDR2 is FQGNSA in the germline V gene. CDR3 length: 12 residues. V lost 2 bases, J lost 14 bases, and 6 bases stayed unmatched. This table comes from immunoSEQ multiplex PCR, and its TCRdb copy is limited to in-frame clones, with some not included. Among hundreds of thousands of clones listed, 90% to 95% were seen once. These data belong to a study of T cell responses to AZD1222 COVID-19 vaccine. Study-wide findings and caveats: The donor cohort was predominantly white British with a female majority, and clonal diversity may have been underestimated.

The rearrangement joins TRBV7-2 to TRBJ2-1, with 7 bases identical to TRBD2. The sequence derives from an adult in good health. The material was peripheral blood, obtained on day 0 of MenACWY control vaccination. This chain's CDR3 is CASSLRKGGEFF. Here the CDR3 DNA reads TGTGCCAGCAGCTTAAGAAAGGGAGGGGAGTTCTTC.